The rows below give T cell receptor beta chains drawn from one sample of a study of blood T cell repertoires in COVID-19. TCRdb's table, derived via immunoSEQ multiplex PCR, lists solely in-frame clones and lacks some. The data hold 150,000 to 160,000 clones, with around 90% observed a single time. The material sequenced was peripheral blood. The source is a man aged 45-65 years with acute or convalescent COVID-19. Both conserved end residues are part of each CDR3.

V: TRBV3-1/TRBV3-2
CDR3: CASSLVGTSGPYEQYF

V: TRBV4-2
CDR3: CASSHQQGNNYGYTF

V: TRBV15
CDR3: CATSRRLGGPQVNEQFF

V: TRBV28
CDR3: CASTDSGRASYEQYF

V: TRBV6-1
CDR3: CASSDRLGGYYTF

V: TRBV3-1/TRBV3-2
CDR3: CASSATGGFNSPLHF

V: TRBV10-3
CDR3: CAISESGAGQPQHF

V: TRBV2
CDR3: CASTEGGRGGNEQFF

V: TRBV11-1
CDR3: CASSLTNSPLHF

V: TRBV5-1
CDR3: CASSRAGLTKKGDTEAFF

V: TRBV6-1
CDR3: CASSEAGGAQPQHF

V: TRBV18
CDR3: CASSNERQGDGYTF

V: TRBV12-3/TRBV12-4
CDR3: CASSTRLF

V: TRBV10-3
CDR3: CAISGTGDGGELFF

V: TRBV7-6
CDR3: CASSSFQGASRTDTQYF

V: TRBV19
CDR3: CASSIDGPQLAGGTNEQFF

V: TRBV7-9
CDR3: CASSFQGARGYTF

V: TRBV18
CDR3: CASSPSDNEQFF

V: TRBV4-2
CDR3: CASSQGQAEPQHF

V: TRBV6-5
CDR3: CASSYGGANTEAFF

V: TRBV7-9
CDR3: CASTNRDRTDTQYF

V: TRBV6-1
CDR3: CASSERTARNTEAFF

V: TRBV7-9
CDR3: CASSPAGTGPAKNIQYF

V: TRBV7-9
CDR3: CASSHSLPRAEGINYGYTF

V: TRBV18
CDR3: CASSPPHRIASGNTIYF

V: TRBV19
CDR3: CASSPSGQGVYGYTF

V: TRBV27
CDR3: CASSYGTGPNQPQHF

V: TRBV28
CDR3: CASSPGWMNTEAFF

V: TRBV19
CDR3: CASKGLAEFTDTQYF

V: TRBV28
CDR3: CASRETGGYGYTF

V: TRBV4-1
CDR3: CASSRGTDMNTEAFF